The 27 T cell receptor beta chains below come from one sample, sequenced in a study of CD8+CD57+ T cells in acquired aplastic anemia. Only patients with CD8+CD57+ cell expansion on flow cytometry were chosen for sequencing. Template material for TCR beta VDJ and CDR3 profiling consisted of genomic DNA. TCRdb reprocessed the reads with MiXCR, giving one entry per CDR3 protein. This table holds around 180,000 distinct CDR3 sequences, around 50% found once. The sequenced sample was sorted CD4+, CD8+, or CD8+CD57+ T cells (not recorded which) from PBMCs. These receptors were taken from a human donor with aplastic anemia.

The rearrangement joins TRBV7-1 to TRBJ2-1; D unclear. TRBV7-1 is annotated as an ORF whose role is uncertain. This CDR3 has 15 residues. Between the trimmed V and J ends, which lost 5 bases and 5 bases, there was a span of 16 bases. The CDR3 protein is CASSRQPNSHNEQFF. The CDR3 DNA reads TGTGCCAGCAGCCGACAACCGAATTCCCACAATGAGCAGTTCTTC.

This clonotype was observed many times. J is TRBJ2-5 and V is TRBV11-3; D not resolved. This CDR3 region has 13 residues. Germline V CDR1 and CDR2: SGHNT, YENEEA. V was cut by 2 bases and J by 3 bases, with 7 bases left in between. In DNA form, the CDR3 reads TGTGCCAGCAGCTTAACCCCGAAAGAGACCCAGTACTTC. Translating it yields CASSLTPKETQYF.

This clonotype was observed once. The V gene is TRBV7-9, the J gene TRBJ2-7, with 9 bases matching TRBD2. The junction had 3 bases not matched to a gene; V was cut back by 9 bases and J by 3 bases. CDR1 is SEHNR and CDR2 is FQNEAQ in the germline V gene (reference sequence). The CDR3 extends over 12 amino acids. The CDR3 reads CASSGSDYEQYF. DNA for the CDR3: TGTGCCAGTAGCGGGAGCGACTACGAGCAGTACTTC.

About this clonotype: A much larger clone sits a single nucleotide away, making a read error possible. V and J are TRBV5-1 and TRBJ1-1; D is uncertain. The germline gives CDR1 SGHRS, CDR2 YFSETQ. V was trimmed by 5 bases and J by 2 bases, leaving 13 bases between them. The CDR3 extends over 14 amino acids. The CDR3 sequence is CASSRETTNTEAFF. The CDR3 region has the DNA TGCGCCAGCAGTAGGGAAACCACCAACACTGAAGCTTTCTTT.

This clonotype was found a few times. The J gene is TRBJ1-4, the V gene TRBV3-1; maybe TRBD1 (6 bases). V was trimmed by 4 bases and J by 8 bases, leaving 17 bases between them. Germline V lookup: CDR1 LGHDT, CDR2 YNNKEL (reference sequence). There are 15 residues in the CDR3. CDR3 sequence: CASSLRTATWEKLFF. Written as DNA, the CDR3 is TGTGCCAGCAGCCTCCGGACAGCCACTTGGGAAAAACTGTTTTTT.

The chain carries TRBV10-2 and TRBJ1-1, with unresolved D. The CDR3 consists of 13 residues. V lost 8 bases and J lost 4, with 14 bases in between. The V gene's germline CDR1 is WSHSY and CDR2 SAAADI. The CDR3 sequence: CASSPGWGTEAFF. The DNA of the CDR3 is TGCGCCAGCTCACCGGGTTGGGGCACTGAAGCTTTCTTT.

This clonotype was picked up one time. V usage is TRBV20-1 and J usage is TRBJ2-4; D may be TRBD2 (5 bases). The CDR3 length is 10 residues. V was cut by 6 bases and J by 9 bases, with 9 bases left in between. Per the germline V gene, CDR1 is DFQATT and CDR2 is SNEGSKA (reference sequence). In DNA form, the CDR3 reads TGCAGTGCCCTAGGAGGCATTCAGTACTTC. Its protein is CSALGGIQYF.

The V and J genes are TRBV20-1 and TRBJ2-3, with 7 bases matching TRBD1. CDR3 length: 14 residues. Germline V gene data show CDR1 as DFQATT and CDR2 as SNEGSKA (reference sequence). The junction had 4 bases not matched to a gene; V was cut back by 0 bases and J by 4 bases. The chain's CDR3 is CSARDSGGPDTQYF. The CDR3 DNA reads as TGCAGTGCTAGAGATTCAGGGGGTCCAGATACGCAGTATTTT.

This sequence joins TRBV24-1 and TRBJ1-2; D is undetermined. Trimming shortened V by 0 bases and J by 8 bases, and 9 bases separated the two germline ends. Germline loops: CDR1 KGHDR, CDR2 SFDVKD. The CDR3 spans 13 residues. DNA for the CDR3: TGTGCCACCAGTGATTTGCTAAGTGAAGGCTACACCTTC. Amino acids: CATSDLLSEGYTF.

The genes are TRBV10-3 and TRBJ2-1, with 10 nucleotides matching TRBD2. V lost 7 bases to trimming and J lost 6 bases; unmatched junction nucleotides: 9. Germline V gene lookup returns CDR1 ENHRY and CDR2 SYGVKD. The CDR3 runs 15 residues. The CDR3 DNA is TGTGCCATCACACCCCAGCGGGAGGGGGGCAATGAGCAGTTCTTC. It encodes CAITPQREGGNEQFF.

In this sample, this clonotype turned up a few times. J is TRBJ1-3 and V is TRBV29-1; no firm D call. V lost 4 bases to trimming and J lost 3 bases, with 10 bases between them. Germline V gives CDR1 SQVTM, CDR2 ANQGSEA. This CDR3 is 13 amino acids long. CDR3 sequence reads: CSVVGQHGNTIYF. The CDR3 DNA is TGCAGCGTTGTAGGTCAGCATGGAAACACCATATATTTT. Full variable domain (remainder filled in from reference TRBV29-1 and TRBJ1-3): SAVISQKPSRDICQRGTSLTIQCQVDSQVTMMFWYRQQPGQSLTLIATANQGSEATYESGFVIDKFPISRPNLTFSTLTVSNMSPEDSSIYLCSVVGQHGNTIYFGEGSWLTVV.

The chain joins TRBV2 to TRBJ2-3, with D perhaps matching TRBD1 (5 bases). This CDR3 has 11 residues. CDR1 SNHLY and CDR2 FYNNEI come from the germline V gene. Between the trimmed V and J ends, which lost 4 bases and 6 bases, there was a span of 5 bases. The DNA of the CDR3 is TGTGCCAGCAGTGCAGGGGATACGCAGTATTTT. Protein product: CASSAGDTQYF.

This chain links TRBV6-1 with TRBJ2-7; D is ambiguous. This CDR3 spans 11 amino acids. Trimming removed 6 bases at V and 5 bases at J, with 8 bases between. Germline V lookup: CDR1 MNHNS, CDR2 SASEGT. As DNA, the CDR3 is TGTGCCAGCAGCGCTTTGGACGAGCAGTACTTC. It yields the protein CASSALDEQYF.

This chain uses TRBV7-9 with TRBJ2-7; D possibly corresponds to TRBD1 (6 bases). The CDR3 has 15 residues. V lost 2 bases and J 4 bases, leaving 15 bases between the germline ends. Germline CDR1 reads SEHNR; CDR2 reads FQNEAQ (reference sequence). The DNA for the CDR3 is TGTGCCAGCAGCTTACGGGCGGAAACAGGGTACGAGCAGTACTTC. Its translation: CASSLRAETGYEQYF.

Regarding this clonotype: A read error may be the cause here, since a much bigger clone is one base away. The V call is TRBV5-1, the J call TRBJ1-1; D gene unclear. Germline lookup yields CDR1 SGHRS and CDR2 YFSETQ. The CDR3 is made up of 17 amino acids. Trimming pared 4 bases from V and 2 bases from J, leaving 21 bases between. The CDR3 nucleotides are TGCGCCAGCAGCCCTTTAGAAACGTACGGGGTAAACACTGAAGCTTTCTTT. This gives the protein CASSPLETYGVNTEAFF.

The chain recombines TRBV6-2 or TRBV6-3 with TRBJ2-2; 7 bases fit TRBD1. The CDR3 extends over 14 amino acids. Losses at the gene ends were 9 bases for V and 0 bases for J; bases not matched to a gene: 4. Germline lookup yields CDR1 MNHEY and CDR2 SVGEGT. The CDR3 protein is CASTGQANTGELFF. CDR3 in DNA: TGTGCCAGTACCGGACAGGCGAACACCGGGGAGCTGTTTTTT.

About this clonotype itself: One junction end does not reproduce the germline sequence, and a read error may be involved. This chain connects TRBV7-7 to TRBJ1-1; D remains unclear. Germline V gene lookup returns CDR1 SSHAT and CDR2 FNYEAQ (reference sequence). The CDR3 totals 13 residues. Written as DNA, the CDR3 is TGTGCTAGCAGCTTTAGCTTAGACACTGAAGCTTTCTTT. Protein product: CASSFSLDTEAFF. The full variable domain, completed using reference TRBV7-7 and TRBJ1-1, is GAGVSQSPRYKVTKRGQDVTLRCDPISSHATLYWYQQALGQGPEFLTYFNYEAQPDKSGLPSDRFSAERPEGSISTLTIQRTEQRDSAMYRCASSFSLDTEAFFGQGTRLTVV.

This clonotype was found a few times. The chain links TRBV11-2 to TRBJ2-7, with TRBD2 matching over 9 bases. CDR1 and CDR2 (germline): SGHAT, FQNNGV. This CDR3 has 17 residues. The J segment lost 1 base and the V segment lost 4 bases, leaving 11 bases of the junction unmatched. CDR3 in DNA: TGTGCCAGCAGCTACAGCCGCGGGAGGGCCCATTCCTACGAGCAGTACTTC. Protein sequence: CASSYSRGRAHSYEQYF.

This clonotype was observed a few times. The J gene is TRBJ2-7, the V gene TRBV24-1; a weak D match, TRBD1 (6 bases). Germline CDR1 is KGHDR and CDR2 is SFDVKD. The CDR3 is made up of 14 amino acids. Trimming took 4 bases from V and 3 from J, leaving 12 bases between them. The CDR3 nucleotides are TGTGCCACCAGTGAACAAGGGGGAGACTACGAGCAGTACTTC. Amino acids: CATSEQGGDYEQYF.

The chain links TRBV30 to TRBJ2-7, with 8 bases aligning to TRBD1. This CDR3 has 14 residues. Germline V CDR1 and CDR2: GTSNPN, SVGIG (reference sequence). V was clipped by 3 bases and J by 2 bases; unmatched bases: 6. The CDR3 DNA is TGTGCCTGGAGCCTAACAGGGGGGCCCTACGAGCAGTACTTC. Translated: CAWSLTGGPYEQYF.

The chain uses TRBV7-9 and TRBJ1-6; D is perhaps TRBD1 (5 bases). There are 14 residues in the CDR3. The germline CDR1 and CDR2 sequences are SEHNR and FQNEAQ (reference sequence). V was shortened by 7 bases and J by 5 bases, with 12 bases between the two germline ends. CDR3 sequence reads: CASTRGKDNSPLHF. CDR3 DNA: TGTGCCAGCACCCGGGGGAAGGATAATTCACCCCTCCACTTT. Supplemented by reference TRBV7-9 and TRBJ1-6, the full variable domain reads DTGVSQNPRHKITKRGQNVTFRCDPISEHNRLYWYRQTLGQGPEFLTYFQNEAQLEKSRLLSDRFSAERPKGSFSTLEIQRTEQGDSAMYLCASTRGKDNSPLHFGNGTRLTVT.

V and J are TRBV7-2 and TRBJ2-7, with TRBD2 as a possible D gene (5 bases). Trimming pared 2 bases from V and 7 bases from J, leaving 9 bases between. Germline CDR1 SGHTA, CDR2 FQGNSA. There are 12 residues in the CDR3. In nucleotides, the CDR3 is TGTGCCAGCAGCTTATCCCGGGGAGAGCAGTACTTC. Amino acid sequence: CASSLSRGEQYF.

This sequence joins TRBV4-1 and TRBJ1-4; 7 bases map to TRBD1. The CDR3 has 16 residues. Trimming took 1 base from V and 2 from J; bases not matched to a gene: 4. CDR1 and CDR2 (germline): MGHRA, YSYEKL. CDR3 residues: CASSQVGGLTNEKLFF. The CDR3 region has the DNA TGCGCCAGCAGCCAAGTAGGGGGCCTTACTAATGAAAAACTGTTTTTT.

Ten or more counts support this clonotype. This rearrangement joins TRBV2 to TRBJ1-5, with D possibly being TRBD1 (5 bases). The germline CDR1 and CDR2 sequences are SNHLY and FYNNEI. CDR3 size: 14 residues. The V and J ends lost 4 bases and 2 bases respectively, with 9 bases between them. CDR3 sequence: CASSVGGGNQPQHF. CDR3 bases: TGTGCCAGCAGTGTTGGGGGAGGCAATCAGCCCCAGCATTTT.

A note on this clonotype: A much larger clone differs from this one at a single base, so this may be a read error. The chain has TRBV4-3 and TRBJ1-5; no firm D call. V dropped 2 bases and J dropped 9 bases, with 17 bases sitting between them. The CDR3 extends over 15 amino acids. Germline lookup yields CDR1 LGHNA and CDR2 YSLEER. The CDR3 spells CASSQNSTALSPQHF. The CDR3 nucleotides read TGCGCCAGCAGCCAAAATAGTACCGCTCTTTCGCCCCAGCATTTT.

This chain joins TRBV20-1 and TRBJ2-7; TRBD2 is a possible D gene (6 bases). CDR3 length: 12 amino acids. Germline-derived CDR1 and CDR2 are DFQATT and SNEGSKA (reference sequence). V gave up 3 bases and J gave up 4 bases, with 10 bases separating them. The CDR3 protein is CSASGSGYEQYF. CDR3 sequence (DNA): TGCAGTGCTAGCGGGAGCGGTTACGAGCAGTACTTC.

The chain uses TRBV20-1 and TRBJ2-1; D may be TRBD1 (6 bases). Germline assignment: CDR1 DFQATT and CDR2 SNEGSKA (reference sequence). The CDR3 has 15 residues. Trimming took 3 bases from V and 3 from J, leaving 15 bases between them. CDR3 in amino acids: CSARLTGIRYNEQFF. The CDR3 nucleotides read TGCAGTGCTAGGCTCACAGGGATCCGCTACAATGAGCAGTTCTTC.